This T cell receptor beta chain was obtained from a study of CD8+ T cells in alopecia areata. Study-wide points: Compared with normal scalp, lesional scalp had higher clonality and more expanded CD8+ clones. Scalp samples also yield sequences of resident alphabeta T cells from normal skin.

About this clone: The antigen is undetermined.

Extracted RNA was reverse transcribed, and the resulting cDNA served as sequencing template. The assay was immunoSEQ multiplex PCR, and TCRdb's table has in-frame clones only and misses some. The sample records approximately 150,000 clones, about half being singletons. The V segment lost 0 bases and the J segment 2 bases; nucleotides outside the gene matches: 6. The germline CDR1 and CDR2 sequences are GTSNPN and SVGIG (reference sequence). The CDR3 covers 15 residues. The genes are TRBV30 and TRBJ1-2; 7 bases are shared with TRBD1. The sample was CD4+ T cells sorted from blood, taken at week 0. This sequence originates from a human donor with alopecia areata. CDR3 coding DNA: TGTGCCTGGAGTGTACAAGGGGGCCTCAACTATGGCTACACCTTC. It encodes CAWSVQGGLNYGYTF.